Shown below are 16 T cell receptor beta chains from a single sample sequenced in a study of blood T cell repertoires in COVID-19. Profiling relied on immunoSEQ multiplex PCR, and the TCRdb table lists in-frame clones only, not all of them. This table has approximately 150,000 clones, around 86% appearing once. Sequencing input: peripheral blood. These receptor sequences come from a man aged 50 or older who had recovered from COVID-19.

This clone was recorded once. This chain links TRBV9 with TRBJ2-2; unclear D gene. The germline V gene has CDR1 SGDLS and CDR2 YYNGEE. V gave up 4 bases and J gave up 4 bases, with 8 bases separating them. The CDR3 is made up of 13 amino acids. CDR3 DNA sequence: TGTGCCAGCAGCTGGGCAGTCACCGGGGAGCTGTTTTTT. Protein product: CASSWAVTGELFF.

The chain links TRBV12-5 to TRBJ2-3; D may be TRBD2 (7 bases). CDR3 size: 16 residues. Germline CDR1 is LGHNT and CDR2 is FRNRAP. V lost 3 bases, J lost 1 base, and 14 bases lay in between. CDR3 coding DNA: TGTGCTAGTGGTTTCCTGGGGGGGCCTCGCACAGATACGCAGTATTTT. Protein sequence: CASGFLGGPRTDTQYF.

This chain uses TRBV13 with TRBJ2-7; TRBD1 aligns across 7 bases. Germline lookup yields CDR1 PRHDT and CDR2 FYEKMQ (reference sequence). The J segment lost 4 bases and the V segment lost 4 bases, leaving 10 bases of the junction unmatched. The CDR3 is 15 residues long. The CDR3 region is CASSYMGQSKYEQYF. Written as DNA, the CDR3 is TGTGCCAGCAGCTACATGGGACAGAGCAAATACGAGCAGTACTTC.

This chain links TRBV5-1 with TRBJ2-3, with 7 bases matching TRBD1. The CDR3 consists of 17 residues. Germline CDR1 reads SGHRS; CDR2 reads YFSETQ. With 5 bases clipped from V and 3 bases from J, the junction kept 15 bases outside the gene matches. The CDR3 spells CASSSYRGSPLTDTQYF. DNA for the CDR3: TGCGCCAGCAGTTCCTACAGGGGCAGCCCGTTGACAGATACGCAGTATTTT.

This rearrangement joins TRBV6-6 to TRBJ2-7, with TRBD1 as a possible D gene (6 bases). Between the trimmed V and J ends, which lost 5 bases and 3 bases, there was a span of 11 bases. The V gene's germline CDR1 is MNHNY and CDR2 SVGAGI (reference sequence). This CDR3 contains 13 residues. CDR3 protein: CASSLQGFYEQYF. The CDR3, as DNA: TGTGCCAGCAGTCTACAGGGATTCTACGAGCAGTACTTC.

This chain uses TRBV7-9 with TRBJ1-1; TRBD1 matches 8 bases. The CDR3 sequence is 14 residues long. Germline V gene lookup returns CDR1 SEHNR and CDR2 FQNEAQ (reference sequence). V lost 3 bases, J lost 5 bases, and 5 bases stayed unmatched. The CDR3 loop reads CASSFRGLGTEAFF. The DNA of the CDR3 is TGTGCCAGCAGCTTCAGGGGGCTGGGGACTGAAGCTTTCTTT.

Written as DNA, the CDR3 is TGTGCCAGCTTTGACAGGATCGTTTTCGATACGCAGTATTTT. This sequence encodes CASFDRIVFDTQYF. This rearrangement joins TRBV2 to TRBJ2-3; maybe TRBD1 (6 bases). Trimming pared 8 bases from V and 6 bases from J, leaving 18 bases between. Per the germline V gene, CDR1 is SNHLY and CDR2 is FYNNEI. The CDR3 is made up of 14 amino acids.

The chain is built from TRBV5-6 and TRBJ2-7, with a tentative D call TRBD1 (5 bases). The CDR3 runs to 13 residues. Germline loops: CDR1 SGHDT, CDR2 YYEEEE. V lost 3 bases to trimming and J lost 5 bases, with 12 bases between them. CDR3 sequence reads: CASSSAGRHEQYF. The CDR3 coding sequence is TGTGCCAGCAGCTCAGCAGGGCGCCACGAGCAGTACTTC.

The chain links TRBV9 to TRBJ2-1, with 8 bases lining up with TRBD2. CDR1 is SGDLS and CDR2 is YYNGEE in the germline V gene. V gave up 0 bases and J gave up 10 bases; unmatched junction bases: 15. This CDR3 spans 17 amino acids. The CDR3 nucleotides read TGTGCCAGCAGCGTAGGCGATGGCGGGGGGCTTTCTCCCGAGCAGTTCTTC. This gives the protein CASSVGDGGGLSPEQFF.

The chain employs TRBV5-5 and TRBJ2-1; TRBD1 matches 8 bases. Germline CDR1 is SGHKS and CDR2 is YYEKEE (reference sequence). V was clipped by 4 bases and J by 6 bases; unmatched bases: 12. This CDR3 is 16 amino acids long. The CDR3 DNA reads as TGTGCCAGCAGCCACAGGGGGACCCTGGGGGGCAATGAGCAGTTCTTC. It encodes CASSHRGTLGGNEQFF.

DNA for the CDR3: TGTGCCAGCAGCCAAGATCTAAGTTATAGCAATCAGCCCCAGCATTTT. The encoded protein is CASSQDLSYSNQPQHF. This sequence joins TRBV3-1 (or the pseudogene TRBV3-2) and TRBJ1-5; unclear D gene. The CDR3 is 16 residues long. Trimming left V 0 bases short and J 0 bases short, with 9 bases between. Germline V gives CDR1 LGHDT, CDR2 YNNKEL (reference sequence).

The chain recombines TRBV19 with TRBJ1-6; 10 bases align to TRBD1. CDR3 length: 15 residues. Germline values: CDR1 LNHDA, CDR2 SQIVND (reference sequence). V lost 3 bases to trimming and J lost 7 bases; unmatched junction nucleotides: 3. The CDR3, as DNA: TGTGCCAGTAGTATGGACAGGGGGATAAATTCACCCCTCCACTTT. It translates to CASSMDRGINSPLHF.

The rearrangement uses TRBV29-1 and TRBJ2-5; maybe TRBD1 (6 bases). The V gene's germline CDR1 is SQVTM and CDR2 ANQGSEA. Trimming removed 3 bases at V and 2 bases at J, with 10 bases between. CDR3 length: 13 amino acids. The CDR3 region is CSVDVTGQETQYF. DNA for the CDR3: TGCAGCGTTGATGTAACAGGGCAAGAGACCCAGTACTTC.

The chain is built from TRBV19 and TRBJ1-2, with 9 bases fitting TRBD1. V trimming: 1 base; J trimming: 8 bases; junction bases outside the gene matches: 8. The CDR3 loop spans 15 amino acids. CDR1 LNHDA and CDR2 SQIVND come from the germline V gene (reference sequence). DNA of the CDR3: TGTGCCAGTAGTATAGTTCGGACAGGGGAGTACGGCTACACCTTC. Its protein product is CASSIVRTGEYGYTF. Combining the CDR3 with reference TRBV19 and TRBJ1-2 gives the whole variable domain DGGITQSPKYLFRKEGQNVTLSCEQNLNHDAMYWYRQDPGQGLRLIYYSQIVNDFQKGDIAEGYSVSREKKESFPLTVTSAQKNPTAFYLCASSIVRTGEYGYTFGSGTRLTVV.

V is TRBV10-3 and J is TRBJ1-2, with 7 bases matching TRBD1. This CDR3 region has 15 residues. The V gene's germline CDR1 is ENHRY and CDR2 SYGVKD. With 1 base clipped from V and 3 bases from J, the junction kept 5 bases outside the gene matches. CDR3 sequence (DNA): TGTGCCATCAGTGAGTTACAGGGGAATGACTATGGCTACACCTTC. It yields the protein CAISELQGNDYGYTF.

The V call is TRBV3-1 (or the pseudogene TRBV3-2), the J call TRBJ2-1; 8 positions match TRBD2. The CDR3 totals 13 residues. Trimming removed 4 bases from V and 8 bases from J; junction bases left unmatched: 4. Per germline, CDR1 LGHDT and CDR2 YNNKEL (reference sequence). The CDR3 nucleotides read TGTGCCAGCAGCCCCCGGGGGGGCGATGAGCAGTTCTTC. Its protein product is CASSPRGGDEQFF.